The 6 T cell receptor beta chains below come from one sample, sequenced in a study of shared clonotypes between healthy human individuals. Naivety among CD8 cells was defined by CD45RO negativity and positive CCR7 selection, thereby excluding terminally differentiated effector memory CD45RA+ cells. Assay used: immunoSEQ multiplex PCR; TCRdb lists only in-frame clones, some missing. The table has roughly 2,000,000 clones, around 93% seen once. Sequenced: naive CD8+ T cells from PBMCs. These receptors all come from a man aged 18 to 30 in good health. Some clones in this sample may be carry-over from other donors' samples.

The J gene is TRBJ1-2, the V gene TRBV2; possibly TRBD1 for D (5 bases). CDR3 size: 15 residues. The germline CDR1 and CDR2 sequences are SNHLY and FYNNEI. V was clipped by 5 bases and J by 7 bases, with 20 bases between them. The CDR3 DNA reads as TGTGCCAGCAGTATCCTGAACAGGTCGGATTCTGGCTACACCTTC. It codes for CASSILNRSDSGYTF.

V and J are TRBV28 and TRBJ2-7; D might be TRBD1 or TRBD2, each matching 5 bases. The CDR3 is made up of 16 amino acids. The germline V gene has CDR1 MDHEN and CDR2 SYDVKM. V was trimmed by 6 bases and J by 0 bases, leaving 18 bases between them. This CDR3 is CASSLRGPTSSYEQYF. The CDR3 nucleotides are TGTGCCAGCAGCTTGAGGGGACCTACTAGCTCCTACGAGCAGTACTTC.

The chain recombines TRBV16 with TRBJ2-7; 9 bases are a match to TRBD1. V dropped 4 bases and J dropped 6; count of bases not matched to a gene: 4. This CDR3 region has 13 residues. CDR1 and CDR2 from the germline V gene are KGHSY and FQNENV. The CDR3 bases are TGTGCCAGCAGCCCCGGACAGGGGAGCGAGCAGTACTTC. Amino acids: CASSPGQGSEQYF. The full variable domain, with the rest looked up from reference TRBV16 and TRBJ2-7, is GEEVAQTPKHLVRGEGQKAKLYCAPIKGHSYVFWYQQVLKNEFKFLISFQNENVFDETGMPKERFSAKCLPNSPCSLEIQATKLEDSAVYFCASSPGQGSEQYFGPGTRLTVT.

The rearrangement uses TRBV27 and TRBJ2-1; maybe TRBD1 (5 bases). The V end was cut by 1 base, the J end by 5 bases, with 9 bases between. CDR3 length equals 14 residues. Germline assignment: CDR1 MNHEY and CDR2 SMNVEV (reference sequence). CDR3 loop: CASSLYHRHNEQFF. The CDR3 region has the DNA TGTGCCAGCAGTTTATACCACAGGCACAATGAGCAGTTCTTC.

The chain combines TRBV11-2 with TRBJ2-2; perhaps TRBD1 as D (6 bases). The CDR3 has 15 amino acids. The germline V and J ends were trimmed by 0 bases and 5 bases, with 10 bases remaining between them. Germline V gives CDR1 SGHAT, CDR2 FQNNGV. CDR3 region: CASSLDGRGTGELFF. The CDR3 DNA is TGTGCCAGCAGCTTAGATGGTAGGGGGACCGGGGAGCTGTTTTTT.

CDR3 residues: CASSEGVFSYEQYF. The CDR3 DNA reads TGTGCCAGCAGTGAGGGGGTATTTTCCTACGAGCAGTACTTC. V gene TRBV28 combines with J gene TRBJ2-7, with D possibly TRBD1 on 6 matching bases. Trimming shortened V by 5 bases and J by 1 base, and 12 bases separated the two germline ends. Germline-derived CDR1 and CDR2 are MDHEN and SYDVKM. The CDR3 is made up of 14 amino acids.